The source of this TCR beta chain is a study of shared clonotypes between healthy human individuals. Background on the study: The plates for each donor numbered three CD4 naive, three CD4 memory, two CD8 naive and one CD8 memory. Whole-study results and caveats: Naive subsets generally exceeded memory subsets in estimated richness. Clonotypes that were shared across a few donors made up about 4.5% of naive CD4 clonotypes.

Concerning this clone: Its target is not known. This sample includes further DNA sequences coding for the same CDR3.

Selected positively for CCR7 and CD45RO-negative, naive CD8 cells excluded terminally differentiated effector memory CD45RA+ cells. Adult donors, all healthy and HIV-negative, had no recent acute infections or vaccinations. Clones were read by immunoSEQ multiplex PCR, and TCRdb kept only the in-frame ones, dropping some. In the table there are about 610,000 clones, about 95% of which are singletons. The ends were cut back, 2 bases at V and 4 bases at J, with 6 bases in the middle. The length of the CDR3 is 13 residues. Germline V gene data show CDR1 as SGHAT and CDR2 as FQNNGV. The sequencing input was naive CD8+ T cells sorted from blood. The rearrangement joins TRBV11-2 to TRBJ2-1, with D hard to call. This receptor was taken from a woman in her 30s in good health. The CDR3 nucleotides read TGTGCCAGCAGCTTAACCGGATACAATGAGCAGTTCTTC. Its protein is CASSLTGYNEQFF.